The 13 T cell receptor beta chains in this list originate from one sample, sequenced in a study of T-cell memory formation after mild COVID-19. Each CDR3 protein is one row after TCRdb ran MiXCR on the 5' RACE reads. Of about 420,000 distinct CDR3 sequences listed, 20% to 30% are singletons. Source material: PBMCs or a T cell subset sorted from them (not recorded which). The receptors here all came from an adult woman who had mild COVID-19 (a few samples of this study predate the infection). Cell type and time point are not known.

The chain couples TRBV29-1 to TRBJ2-7; 8 bases match TRBD1. The CDR3 runs 13 residues. J gave up 2 bases and V 7 bases, and 7 bases lay outside the gene matches. CDR1 is SQVTM and CDR2 is ANQGSEA in the germline V gene. CDR3 in amino acids: CSAQGQATYEQYF. Written as DNA, the CDR3 is TGCAGCGCTCAGGGACAGGCGACCTACGAGCAGTACTTC.

V usage is TRBV7-9 and J usage is TRBJ1-2, with TRBD1 as a possible D gene (6 bases). CDR3 length equals 14 residues. The ends were cut back, 5 bases at V and 3 bases at J, with 13 bases in the middle. CDR1 and CDR2 (germline): SEHNR, FQNEAQ (reference sequence). CDR3 coding DNA: TGTGCCAGCAGCCACGTCCCAGGGGACTATGGCTACACCTTC. This gives the protein CASSHVPGDYGYTF.

The gene calls are TRBV29-1 and TRBJ1-2; D perhaps matches TRBD1 (6 bases). The germline V and J ends were trimmed by 3 bases and 4 bases, with 15 bases remaining between them. Germline V CDR1 and CDR2: SQVTM, ANQGSEA. The CDR3 has 14 amino acids. As DNA, the CDR3 is TGCAGCGTTGATATGGGGGGCTCTGCCTATGGCTACACCTTC. It specifies CSVDMGGSAYGYTF.

This clonotype was observed at least ten times. One end of the junction fails to match germline, which may point to a read error. J is TRBJ1-1 and V is TRBV5-1; TRBD1 might be the D (6 bases). Germline-derived CDR1 and CDR2 are SGHRS and YFSETQ. This CDR3 comprises 13 residues. CDR3 coding DNA: TGTGCCAGCAGTTTACAGGGAAACACTGAAGCTTTCTTT. Translating gives CASSLQGNTEAFF.

There are a few counts of this clonotype. The rearrangement links TRBV20-1 to TRBJ2-7; 7 bases are shared with TRBD2. Germline CDR1 is DFQATT and CDR2 is SNEGSKA (reference sequence). The V gene end was trimmed by 3 bases and the J gene end by 3 bases; junction bases not matched to a gene: 11. This CDR3 contains 15 residues. For the CDR3, the DNA is TGCAGTGCTAGGCCTCCGGGACTACAGCTCTACGAGCAGTACTTC. The encoded protein is CSARPPGLQLYEQYF.

This clonotype was picked up a small number of times. The rearrangement joins TRBV3-1 to TRBJ1-2; D possibly corresponds to TRBD1 (6 bases). Germline CDR1 LGHDT, CDR2 YNNKEL (reference sequence). CDR3 size: 15 residues. Trimming took 0 bases from V and 5 from J, leaving 13 bases between them. In nucleotides, the CDR3 is TGTGCCAGCAGCCAAGATTTGGGGGCTGGGTATGGCTACACCTTC. This translates into CASSQDLGAGYGYTF.

The chain combines TRBV12-3 or TRBV12-4 with TRBJ2-7; TRBD1 agrees at 7 bases. The CDR3 contains 21 residues. V lost 3 bases and J lost 2; bases outside the gene matches: 25. The CDR3 spells CASSFRFSGTEKDGGTYEQYF. CDR3 sequence (DNA): TGTGCCAGCAGTTTTCGGTTTTCAGGGACAGAAAAAGATGGGGGCACCTACGAGCAGTACTTC.

This clonotype came up many times. This sequence joins TRBV20-1 and TRBJ2-7, with D unclear. This CDR3 has 16 amino acids. The germline gives CDR1 DFQATT, CDR2 SNEGSKA (reference sequence). The V end was cut by 1 base, the J end by 0 bases, with 16 bases between. The CDR3 protein is CSARGGGVSPSYEQYF. As DNA, the CDR3 is TGCAGTGCTAGAGGGGGTGGGGTCTCTCCCTCCTACGAGCAGTACTTC.

The CDR3 DNA is TGCAGTGCTCGTATTCCGGCTAGCGGCTACAATGAGCAGTTCTTC. Its translation: CSARIPASGYNEQFF. This chain links TRBV20-1 with TRBJ2-1, with 7 bases fitting TRBD2. The germline CDR1 and CDR2 sequences are DFQATT and SNEGSKA (reference sequence). Unmatched junction bases numbered 10, after V lost 5 bases and J lost 3 bases. This CDR3 is 15 amino acids long.

The rearrangement links TRBV11-2 to TRBJ2-5; D is tentatively TRBD1 or TRBD2 (5 bases each). Germline V gives CDR1 SGHAT, CDR2 FQNNGV. Trimming removed 0 bases at V and 4 bases at J, with 12 bases between. The CDR3 loop spans 15 amino acids. CDR3 sequence reads: CASSLDRGQGETQYF. The CDR3 nucleotides read TGTGCCAGCAGCTTAGACCGGGGCCAGGGAGAGACCCAGTACTTC.

This clonotype occurred a few times. This sequence joins TRBV14 and TRBJ1-5, with D hard to call. The CDR3 extends over 13 amino acids. The V and J ends lost 1 base and 6 bases respectively, with 7 bases between them. Germline V lookup: CDR1 SGHDN, CDR2 FVKESK. The CDR3 loop reads CASSQGWAQPQHF. CDR3 bases: TGTGCCAGCAGCCAAGGTTGGGCTCAGCCCCAGCATTTT. Based on the CDR3 plus reference TRBV14 and TRBJ1-5, the full variable domain is EAGVTQFPSHSVIEKGQTVTLRCDPISGHDNLYWYRRVMGKEIKFLLHFVKESKQDESGMPNNRFLAERTGGTYSTLKVQPAELEDSGVYFCASSQGWAQPQHFGDGTRLSIL.

The rearrangement uses TRBV7-8 and TRBJ2-6, with 8 bases aligning to TRBD1. Germline V gives CDR1 SGHVS, CDR2 FQNEAQ. V shed 4 bases, J shed 4 bases, and the junction held 15 bases outside the gene matches. CDR3 size: 19 residues. In DNA, the CDR3 is TGTGCCAGCAGCTCCCCCCAGGCAGGGGGCGGGTCGGGGGCCAACGTCCTGACTTTC. Its translation is CASSSPQAGGGSGANVLTF.

This clonotype was observed a handful of times. The chain links TRBV2 to TRBJ2-4; TRBD2 agrees at 9 bases. After removal of 5 bases from V and 0 bases from J, the junction contained 5 bases not matched to a gene. The CDR3 runs 16 residues. Germline V gene sequence: CDR1 SNHLY, CDR2 FYNNEI. DNA for the CDR3: TGTGCCAGCAGTCCTCGACTAGCGGTAGCCAAAAACATTCAGTACTTC. Residues: CASSPRLAVAKNIQYF.